This T cell receptor beta chain was captured by sequencing in a study of early T cells in non-severe SARS-CoV-2 infection. This clonotype has at least ten counts. With 3 bases removed from V and 0 bases from J, the gap between germline ends came to 12 bases. The CDR3 has 15 residues. Germline CDR1 SQVTM, CDR2 ANQGSEA. Each CDR3 protein gets one entry after TCRdb re-called the 5' RACE reads with MiXCR. The table has 30,000 to 45,000 distinct CDR3 sequences, around 6% seen once. The gene calls are TRBV29-1 and TRBJ2-1; the D is unclear. This clonotype originated in an adult who was a healthcare worker with PCR-confirmed SARS-CoV-2 infection or an uninfected control (not recorded which). This sample comprised whole blood, obtained at baseline. The CDR3, as DNA: TGCAGCGTTGAGGTTCTGGGTAGCTCCTACAATGAGCAGTTCTTC. This translates into CSVEVLGSSYNEQFF.